The 8 T cell receptor beta chains below come from one sample, sequenced in a study of blood T cell repertoires in COVID-19 (dated by TCRdb to about 2020). Receptor amplification or capture employed the immunoSEQ multiplex PCR assay. The immuneACCESS repertoire file appears here via TCRdb, limited to in-frame rearrangements. These files lack a portion of the clones; in checked studies, under half of the deficit traces to unresolved V genes, and the cause of the others is not known. The sample table lists under 250,000 clones, approximately 85% of them with a count of one. In total, the top ten clones hold approximately 5.5% of the sample. The sequencing sample was made of peripheral blood. All receptors come from a woman at least 80 years old with COVID-19, enrolled during active disease.

The chain uses TRBV5-1 and TRBJ1-2; 7 bases agree with TRBD1. Germline assignment: CDR1 SGHRS and CDR2 YFSETQ. The V and J ends lost 3 bases and 0 bases, in that order; junction bases with no gene match: 8. The CDR3 is 16 amino acids. The CDR3 DNA follows: TGCGCCAGCAGCTCGACAGGGCCCCGAGCTAACTATGGCTACACCTTC. This translates into CASSSTGPRANYGYTF.

This rearrangement joins TRBV5-8 to TRBJ1-6, with a weak D call TRBD1 (6 bases). The CDR3 covers 15 residues. The germline gives CDR1 SGHTS, CDR2 YDEGEE. With 4 bases removed from V and 7 bases from J, the gap between germline ends came to 15 bases. The chain's CDR3 is CASSARATGNSPLHF. The CDR3 DNA sequence: TGTGCCAGCAGCGCGCGAGCGACAGGAAATTCACCCCTCCACTTT.

The J gene is TRBJ1-2, the V gene TRBV6-1, with TRBD1 matching 7 bases. Looked up from germline, CDR1 is MNHNS and CDR2 is SASEGT. V was pared by 3 bases and J by 6 bases, with 4 bases of the junction left unmatched. There are 13 residues in the CDR3. The CDR3: CASSDYRGDGYTF. For the CDR3, the DNA is TGTGCCAGCAGTGATTACAGGGGCGATGGCTACACCTTC.

This clone was observed a single time. The gene calls are TRBV7-2 and TRBJ1-6; TRBD1 is a possible D gene (6 bases). V lost 9 bases, J lost 5 bases, and 11 bases lay in between. Germline V gene lookup returns CDR1 SGHTA and CDR2 FQGNSA. The CDR3 sequence is 13 residues long. The CDR3 reads CASGTPNNSPLHF. The DNA of the CDR3 is TGTGCCAGTGGGACACCTAATAATTCACCCCTCCACTTT.

The chain uses TRBV5-1 and TRBJ1-3, with 11 bases that match TRBD1. This CDR3 is built from 17 residues. J lost 0 bases, V lost 3 bases, and 5 bases had no gene match. CDR1 and CDR2 (germline): SGHRS, YFSETQ. The CDR3 sequence: CASSSGQGASSGNTIYF. CDR3 bases: TGCGCCAGCAGCTCCGGACAGGGGGCCTCCTCTGGAAACACCATATATTTT.

The CDR3, as DNA: TGTGCCAGCTCACGGGGCCCCCCAGGCACAGATACGCAGTATTTT. It encodes CASSRGPPGTDTQYF. The chain couples TRBV18 to TRBJ2-3; D is possibly TRBD1 (5 bases). The CDR3 extends over 15 amino acids. The germline gives CDR1 KGHSH, CDR2 LQKENI. The V end lost 4 bases, the J end lost 1 base, and 12 bases lay between the germline ends.

DNA of the CDR3: TGTGCCTGGAACACAGGGACAGGCAATCAGCCCCAGCATTTT. Translation: CAWNTGTGNQPQHF. The chain couples TRBV30 to TRBJ1-5, with 7 bases aligning to TRBD1. With 4 bases clipped from V and 2 bases from J, the junction kept 5 bases outside the gene matches. This CDR3 is 14 amino acids long. The germline gives CDR1 GTSNPN, CDR2 SVGIG (reference sequence).

With regard to this clone: The junction shows a germline mismatch at one end, possibly a read error. The genes are TRBV7-7 and TRBJ2-2, with D possibly TRBD2 on 6 matching bases. The CDR3 has 18 amino acids. CDR1 and CDR2 (germline): SSHAT, FNYEAQ (reference sequence). The CDR3 DNA reads as TGTGCTAGCAGCTTAGGCTATCGGAGGGCCCTTAACACCGGGGAGCTGTTTTTT. Translating it yields CASSLGYRRALNTGELFF. The full variable domain, completed using reference TRBV7-7 and TRBJ2-2, is GAGVSQSPRYKVTKRGQDVTLRCDPISSHATLYWYQQALGQGPEFLTYFNYEAQPDKSGLPSDRFSAERPEGSISTLTIQRTEQRDSAMYRCASSLGYRRALNTGELFFGEGSRLTVL.